The entry below describes one T cell receptor beta chain. Its antigen is currently unknown. This sample is drawn from a study of regulatory T cells in long-lasting Graves disease. Background on the study: Persistent cases took antithyroid drugs over 5 years and stayed TSH receptor antibody positive. Study results and limitations: TCR diversity was lower in persistent Graves' patients (versus newly diagnosed ones). Newly diagnosed patients shared 950 to 1,000 public clonotypes; persistent patients shared approximately 2,700.

Both iRepertoire HTBI primers and Arm-PCR of CDR3 regions were used to build the TCR beta libraries. TCRdb reanalysed the multiplex PCR reads using MiXCR and keeps one entry per CDR3 protein. The sample contains around 460,000 distinct CDR3 sequences, roughly 21% of which appear only once. Time point specified: persistent/refractory GD, antithyroid drugs over 5 years with positive TRAb. After RNA was extracted from PBMCs, the TCR library was made from it. Material: peripheral blood mononuclear cells (PBMCs), obtained when the disease was refractory, from a patient treated with antithyroid drugs. The TCR originated in a female donor with Graves disease.

CDR3 sequence reads: CASRPGQGGTEAFF. CDR3 in DNA: TGTGCCAGCAGACCCGGACAGGGGGGCACTGAAGCTTTCTTT. This rearrangement joins TRBV7-9 to TRBJ1-1; 10 bases map to TRBD1. The V segment lost 6 bases and the J segment 4 bases; nucleotides outside the gene matches: 5. The CDR3 loop spans 14 amino acids. Per germline, CDR1 SEHNR and CDR2 FQNEAQ (reference sequence).